This T cell receptor (beta chain) was profiled in a study of blood T cell repertoires in COVID-19. The ends lost 1 base at V and 11 bases at J; junction bases unmatched: 7. Germline CDR1 MNHEY, CDR2 SVGAGI. The CDR3 is 13 residues long. Original analysis: Reference gene primers were amplified, and this amplification served to estimate nucleated cell counts. Assay used: immunoSEQ multiplex PCR; TCRdb lists only in-frame clones, some missing. Clonal size and the V and J genes are those of that table, whereas D and trimming came from the DNA. The repertoire has approximately 300,000 clones, approximately 90% of them found once; the top ten carry about 4.6%.

V usage is TRBV6-5 and J usage is TRBJ1-1; TRBD1 agrees at 7 bases. The material sequenced was peripheral blood. This TCR derives from a man between 35 and 55 years old with acute or convalescent COVID-19. The CDR3: CASSYFGQVGAFF. The CDR3 nucleotides read TGTGCCAGCAGTTACTTTGGACAGGTCGGGGCTTTCTTT.